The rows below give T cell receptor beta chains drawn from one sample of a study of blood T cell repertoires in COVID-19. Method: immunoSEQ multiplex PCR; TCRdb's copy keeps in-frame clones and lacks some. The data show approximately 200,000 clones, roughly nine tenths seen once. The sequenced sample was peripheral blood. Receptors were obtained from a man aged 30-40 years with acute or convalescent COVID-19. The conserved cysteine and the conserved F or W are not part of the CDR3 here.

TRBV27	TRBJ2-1	ASSLSVVTSGFNEQF
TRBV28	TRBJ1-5	ASSLWGTGKSNQPQH
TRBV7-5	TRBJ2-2	ARSLQGSNTGELF
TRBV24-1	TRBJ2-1	ATSDHKQGAVNEQF
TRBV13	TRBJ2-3	ASSSREDAAGTDTQY
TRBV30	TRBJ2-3	AWSVLADTQY
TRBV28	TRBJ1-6	ASTDDRVGNSPLH
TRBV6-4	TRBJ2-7	AGSRTGGIISEQY
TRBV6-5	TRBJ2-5	ASSRDTAQETQY
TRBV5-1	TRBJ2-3	ASMVGSGRGTDTQY
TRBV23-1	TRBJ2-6	ASRSRDRLISGANVLT
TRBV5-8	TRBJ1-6	ASSFGTGGSPLH
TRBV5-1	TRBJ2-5	ASSLGQGGTQY
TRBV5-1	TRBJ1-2	ASSPPQGAHGYT
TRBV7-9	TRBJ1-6	ASSSNGTGTHSPLH
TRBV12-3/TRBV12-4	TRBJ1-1	ASSSRVPPEAF
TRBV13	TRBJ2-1	ASSLVGSNTYNEQF
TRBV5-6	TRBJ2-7	ASSLGGQGAREQY
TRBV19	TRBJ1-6	ASSIGGYSYNSPLH
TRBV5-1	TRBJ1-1	ASSSFEGTEAF
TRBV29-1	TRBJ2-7	SVIGRTGYEQY
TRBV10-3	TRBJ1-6	AITRDHYNSPLH
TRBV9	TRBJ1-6	ASSVGSSPLH
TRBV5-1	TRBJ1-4	ASRHTGQVDEKLF
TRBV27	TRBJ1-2	ASSYRDLRGYT
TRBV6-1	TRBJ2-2	ASSDYGQGRRTGELF
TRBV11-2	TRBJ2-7	ASSPGVAGSGEQY
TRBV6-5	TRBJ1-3	ASSYTGGNTIY
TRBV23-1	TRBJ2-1	ASSPEIQGLTSGRAANNEQF
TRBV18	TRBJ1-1	ASSREGVGTEAF
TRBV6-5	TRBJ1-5	ATVRREESNQPQH
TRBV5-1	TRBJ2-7	ASSSLSGIINEQY
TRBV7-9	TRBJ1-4	ASSAGQTTNEKLF
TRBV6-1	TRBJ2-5	ASSEYGGRERETQY
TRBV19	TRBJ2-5	ASSSTSGGAYETQY
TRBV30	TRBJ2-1	ACPSTGFNEQF
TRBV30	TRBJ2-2	AWSVSVLTGELF
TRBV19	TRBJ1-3	ASAQSSGNTIY
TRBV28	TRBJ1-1	ASSSPGDPYTEAF
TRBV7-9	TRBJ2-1	ASSRKVGTGSYNEQF